This T cell receptor beta chain comes out of a study of T cell responses to AZD1222 COVID-19 vaccine. Study in general: Pooling covered second doses at about 4 or about 12 weeks. Study-wide results and caveats: Vaccination with two AZD1222 doses was followed by a rise in Spike-specific TCR breadth and depth. The donor group comprised mostly white British people and more females; the analysis possibly underestimated clonal diversity.

The data were produced by immunoSEQ multiplex PCR, yet TCRdb's version contains in-frame clones alone and is incomplete. The top ten clones hold approximately 12% of a sample with roughly 98,000 clones, more than 90% of them seen once. This clone was seen just once. Its matching antigen is unknown. Between the trimmed V and J ends, which lost 0 bases and 4 bases, there was a span of 8 bases. The CDR3 runs to 14 residues. CDR1 is SGHDN, CDR2 FVKESK, per germline. The sequence was collected from an adult in good health. Source: peripheral blood, taken on day 0 of AZD1222 vaccination. J is TRBJ2-3 and V is TRBV14; D ambiguous. CDR3 sequence (DNA): TGTGCCAGCAGCCAAGATCTAGTGGCAGATACGCAGTATTTT. It yields the protein CASSQDLVADTQYF.